These 17 T cell receptor beta chains were all obtained from the same sample, sequenced in a study of blood T cell repertoires in COVID-19. Profiling relied on immunoSEQ multiplex PCR, and the TCRdb table lists in-frame clones only, not all of them. The data hold about 200,000 clones, with about 82% observed a single time. The sample was PBMCs or T cells enriched from blood (not recorded which). These TCRs come from a middle-aged man with acute COVID-19.

V is TRBV20-1 and J is TRBJ2-3; possibly TRBD2 for D (6 bases). Between the trimmed V and J ends, which lost 3 bases and 1 base, there was a span of 17 bases. The germline gives CDR1 DFQATT, CDR2 SNEGSKA (reference sequence). This CDR3 has 16 residues. The CDR3 sequence: CSASGGGAGRTDTQYF. CDR3 nucleotide sequence: TGCAGTGCTAGTGGAGGCGGCGCGGGACGCACAGATACGCAGTATTTT.

This clone has only one observation. This chain uses TRBV24-1 with TRBJ2-3; D is perhaps TRBD2 (5 bases). CDR1 is KGHDR, CDR2 SFDVKD, per germline. V lost 0 bases and J 4 bases, leaving 13 bases between the germline ends. The CDR3 has 16 residues. The CDR3: CATSDLLGRGPDTQYF. The CDR3 DNA reads as TGTGCCACCAGTGATTTGCTGGGGAGAGGACCAGATACGCAGTATTTT.

This chain links TRBV7-9 with TRBJ1-1; D ambiguous. CDR1 and CDR2 (germline): SEHNR, FQNEAQ (reference sequence). The CDR3 consists of 14 residues. V gave up 5 bases and J gave up 7 bases, with 17 bases separating them. CDR3 sequence reads: CASSLYLTSNEAFF. CDR3 DNA sequence: TGTGCCAGCAGCCTGTACTTAACGAGTAATGAAGCTTTCTTT.

J is TRBJ2-7 and V is TRBV7-9; 11 nucleotides align to TRBD2. CDR3 size: 16 residues. Per the germline V gene, CDR1 is SEHNR and CDR2 is FQNEAQ (reference sequence). The V segment lost 0 bases and the J segment 5 bases; nucleotides outside the gene matches: 6. CDR3: CASSLAPGLAVDEQYF. The DNA for the CDR3 is TGTGCCAGCAGCTTAGCGCCGGGACTAGCGGTCGACGAGCAGTACTTC.

This clone was recorded a few times. The chain joins TRBV30 to TRBJ1-1; 8 bases line up with TRBD1. The CDR3 runs to 15 residues. Trimming removed 0 bases from V and 10 bases from J; junction bases left unmatched: 13. CDR1 is GTSNPN and CDR2 is SVGIG in the germline V gene (reference sequence). CDR3 DNA: TGTGCCTGGAGTGTATGGGGCCAGGGGGCCTTGGTAGCTTTCTTT. Translated, it gives CAWSVWGQGALVAFF.

Only one count was recorded for this clone. The rearrangement uses TRBV9 and TRBJ2-7; no firm D call. V lost 0 bases and J 6 bases, leaving 22 bases between the germline ends. Germline V gene data show CDR1 as SGDLS and CDR2 as YYNGEE. CDR3 length equals 17 residues. CDR3 in DNA: TGTGCCAGCAGCGTAGACTCAAATCCGGGTTATCCTGGCGAGCAGTACTTC. As protein: CASSVDSNPGYPGEQYF.

This chain connects TRBV5-4 to TRBJ1-6; TRBD1 matches 7 bases. The CDR3 has 16 amino acids. Germline CDR1 reads SGHNT; CDR2 reads YYREEE (reference sequence). V trimming: 4 bases; J trimming: 0 bases; junction bases outside the gene matches: 4. The CDR3 DNA follows: TGTGCCAGCAGCCCGGGGGACAGCTCCTATAATTCACCCCTCCACTTT. As protein: CASSPGDSSYNSPLHF.

The count of this clone is one. The chain links TRBV19 to TRBJ2-3, with TRBD2 identical over 12 bases. CDR1 LNHDA and CDR2 SQIVND come from the germline V gene (reference sequence). This CDR3 is 16 amino acids long. V shed 4 bases, J shed 5 bases, and the junction held 7 bases outside the gene matches. In DNA form, the CDR3 reads TGTGCCAGTAGTACGAGGACTAGCGGGACAAAAGATACGCAGTATTTT. It encodes CASSTRTSGTKDTQYF.

This sequence joins TRBV5-1 and TRBJ2-3, with 8 bases matching TRBD2. Unmatched junction bases numbered 6, after V lost 0 bases and J lost 0 bases. Germline assignment: CDR1 SGHRS and CDR2 YFSETQ. The CDR3 consists of 17 residues. For the CDR3, the DNA is TGCGCCAGCAGCTTGGCCCCAGAGCGGGGGAGCACAGATACGCAGTATTTT. This gives the protein CASSLAPERGSTDTQYF.

V and J are TRBV28 and TRBJ2-1, with D possibly TRBD2 on 6 matching bases. CDR1 MDHEN and CDR2 SYDVKM come from the germline V gene. CDR3 length: 15 residues. With 2 bases removed from V and 3 bases from J, the gap between germline ends came to 11 bases. The CDR3 DNA sequence: TGTGCCAGCAGTTTAAGGGGAGCGGGCTACAATGAGCAGTTCTTC. This gives the protein CASSLRGAGYNEQFF. Complete variable domain (other parts from reference TRBV28 and TRBJ2-1): DVKVTQSSRYLVKRTGEKVFLECVQDMDHENMFWYRQDPGLGLRLIYFSYDVKMKEKGDIPEGYSVSREKKERFSLILESASTNQTSMYLCASSLRGAGYNEQFFGPGTRLTVL.

The J gene is TRBJ2-7, the V gene TRBV20-1, with TRBD1 as a possible D gene (6 bases). Between the trimmed V and J ends, which lost 3 bases and 2 bases, there was a span of 14 bases. The CDR3 sequence is 14 residues long. Germline values: CDR1 DFQATT, CDR2 SNEGSKA (reference sequence). The DNA for the CDR3 is TGCAGTGCTAGTACGATGGGACATACCTACGAGCAGTACTTC. It codes for CSASTMGHTYEQYF.

The chain employs TRBV23-1 and TRBJ2-7, with a tentative D call TRBD1 (5 bases). TRBV23-1 is given ORF status, its function remaining uncertain. CDR3 length: 15 amino acids. The ends were cut back, 8 bases at V and 3 bases at J, with 20 bases in the middle. The CDR3 reads CASASRQRTGYEQYF. DNA for the CDR3: TGCGCCAGCGCATCCCGACAGCGTACAGGCTACGAGCAGTACTTC.

The gene calls are TRBV6-5 and TRBJ1-6; D is undetermined. Germline V gives CDR1 MNHEY, CDR2 SVGAGI. This CDR3 region has 14 residues. V shed 2 bases and J shed 9 bases, with 11 bases lying between them. The DNA for the CDR3 is TGTGCCAGCAGTTACGGGAGTTACACTTCACCCCTCCACTTT. Translation gives CASSYGSYTSPLHF.

This clone was picked up one time. The chain has TRBV7-3 and TRBJ2-1, with 10 bases that match TRBD2. With 3 bases clipped from V and 2 bases from J, the junction kept 1 base outside the gene matches. Per the germline V gene, CDR1 is SGHTA and CDR2 is FQGTGA. The CDR3 runs to 15 residues. This chain's CDR3 is CASSFSGGAYNEQFF. CDR3 nucleotides: TGTGCCAGCAGCTTCAGCGGGGGGGCCTACAATGAGCAGTTCTTC.

J is TRBJ1-1 and V is TRBV6-5; 9 bases agree with TRBD1. J was trimmed by 10 bases and V by 6 bases; bases with no gene match: 6. Looked up from germline, CDR1 is MNHEY and CDR2 is SVGAGI. The length of the CDR3 is 12 residues. DNA for the CDR3: TGTGCCAGCAGCTGGACAGGGGAGAGAGCTTTCTTT. Its protein product is CASSWTGERAFF.

V gene TRBV19 combines with J gene TRBJ1-6; unclear D gene. The length of the CDR3 is 15 residues. V was clipped by 3 bases and J by 7 bases, with 13 bases between them. Germline CDR1 is LNHDA and CDR2 is SQIVND (reference sequence). This chain's CDR3 is CASSIGGKGNSPLHF. The DNA of the CDR3 is TGTGCCAGTAGTATCGGCGGGAAAGGGAATTCACCCCTCCACTTT. Drawing the rest from reference TRBV19 and TRBJ1-6, the complete variable domain is DGGITQSPKYLFRKEGQNVTLSCEQNLNHDAMYWYRQDPGQGLRLIYYSQIVNDFQKGDIAEGYSVSREKKESFPLTVTSAQKNPTAFYLCASSIGGKGNSPLHFGNGTRLTVT.

CDR3 sequence reads: CAWSVQRSSTYNSPLHF. The CDR3 DNA reads TGTGCCTGGAGTGTACAACGATCTAGCACCTATAATTCACCCCTCCACTTT. This chain links TRBV30 with TRBJ1-6; no clear D gene. V was clipped by 0 bases and J by 2 bases, with 14 bases between them. The V gene's germline CDR1 is GTSNPN and CDR2 SVGIG (reference sequence). The CDR3 length is 17 residues.